The clone carrying this T cell receptor (beta chain) was observed a few times. The data belong to a study of patients and donors after allogeneic stem cell transplantation. TCRdb called the RT-PCR reads again in MiXCR, with one record for every CDR3 protein. Of 410,000 or so distinct CDR3 sequences listed, under 20% were seen once; the top ten hold 7.2%. The CDR3 is 16 residues long. Germline V CDR1 and CDR2: SGHVS, FNYEAQ. V gave up 1 base and J gave up 2 bases; unmatched junction bases: 3. V is TRBV7-6 and J is TRBJ2-1, with 9 positions matching TRBD2. Sequenced material: blood, either unsorted or a sorted T cell fraction (not recorded which). This TCR was recovered from a human donor who was either an allogeneic HSCT recipient or a stem cell or donor lymphocyte infusion donor (not recorded which). It is not recorded whose cells these are; they may come from a transplant donor. The CDR3 nucleotides read TGTGCCAGCAGCTTAGATGGCGGGAGGGCCTACAATGAGCAGTTCTTC. Amino acids: CASSLDGGRAYNEQFF.